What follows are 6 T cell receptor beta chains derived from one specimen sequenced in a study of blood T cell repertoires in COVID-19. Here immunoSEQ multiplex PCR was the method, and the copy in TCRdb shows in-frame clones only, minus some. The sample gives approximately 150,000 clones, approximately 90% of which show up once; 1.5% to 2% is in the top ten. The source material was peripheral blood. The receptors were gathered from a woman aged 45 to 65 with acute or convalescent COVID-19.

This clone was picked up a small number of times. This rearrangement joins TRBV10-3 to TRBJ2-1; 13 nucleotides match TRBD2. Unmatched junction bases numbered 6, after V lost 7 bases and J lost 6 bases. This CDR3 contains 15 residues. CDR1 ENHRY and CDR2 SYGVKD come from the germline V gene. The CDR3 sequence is CAINPTSGRANEQFF. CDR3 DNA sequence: TGTGCCATCAACCCAACTAGCGGGAGGGCCAATGAGCAGTTCTTC.

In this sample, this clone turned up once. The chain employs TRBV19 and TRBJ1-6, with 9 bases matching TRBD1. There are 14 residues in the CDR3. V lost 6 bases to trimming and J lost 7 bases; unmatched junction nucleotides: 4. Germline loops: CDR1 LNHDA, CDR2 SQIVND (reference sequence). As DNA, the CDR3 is TGTGCCAGTAGAACAGGGGGCGAAAATTCACCCCTCCACTTT. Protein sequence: CASRTGGENSPLHF.

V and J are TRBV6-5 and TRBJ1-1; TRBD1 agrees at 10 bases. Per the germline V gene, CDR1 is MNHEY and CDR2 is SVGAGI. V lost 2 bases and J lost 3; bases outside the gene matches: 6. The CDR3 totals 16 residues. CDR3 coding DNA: TGTGCCAGCAGTTACCACAAGACAGGGGGCCACACTGAAGCTTTCTTT. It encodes CASSYHKTGGHTEAFF.

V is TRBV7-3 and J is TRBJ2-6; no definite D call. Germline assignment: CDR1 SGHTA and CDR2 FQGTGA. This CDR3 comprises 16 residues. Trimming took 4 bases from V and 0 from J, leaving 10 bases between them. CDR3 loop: CASSSLALSGANVLTF. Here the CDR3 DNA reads TGTGCCAGCAGCTCCCTGGCCCTCTCTGGGGCCAACGTCCTGACTTTC.

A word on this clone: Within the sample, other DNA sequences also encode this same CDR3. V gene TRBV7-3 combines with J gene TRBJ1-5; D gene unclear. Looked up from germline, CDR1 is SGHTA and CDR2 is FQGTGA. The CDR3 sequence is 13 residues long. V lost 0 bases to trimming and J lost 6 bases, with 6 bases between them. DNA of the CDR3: TGTGCCAGCAGCTTAACAGGAGGTCAGCCCCAGCATTTT. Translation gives CASSLTGGQPQHF.

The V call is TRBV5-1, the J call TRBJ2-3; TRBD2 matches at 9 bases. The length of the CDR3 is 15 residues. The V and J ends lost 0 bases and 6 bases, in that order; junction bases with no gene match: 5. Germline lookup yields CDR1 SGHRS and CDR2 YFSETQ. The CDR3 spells CASSLAGREGDTQYF. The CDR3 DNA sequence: TGCGCCAGCAGCTTGGCCGGGCGGGAGGGGGATACGCAGTATTTT. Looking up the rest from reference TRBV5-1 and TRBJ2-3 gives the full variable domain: KAGVTQTPRYLIKTRGQQVTLSCSPISGHRSVSWYQQTPGQGLQFLFEYFSETQRNKGNFPGRFSGRQFSNSRSEMNVSTLELGDSALYLCASSLAGREGDTQYFGPGTRLTVL.